The source of this T cell receptor beta chain is a study of T cells in Graves' hyperthyroidism and ophthalmopathy. Study results and caveats: Most thyroid-expanded clonotypes above 0.001 were also found in blood. The model foresaw ophthalmopathy a median around 6 months prior to onset. Separation of ophthalmopathy from stable hyperthyroidism was achieved by a 13 V-J model.

TCR beta CDR3 regions were amplified from RNA transcripts. During a first-round RT-PCR of the TCR CDR3, the HTBI primer set was used. One entry per CDR3 protein, called by TCRdb with MiXCR from the multiplex PCR reads. The sample has under 350,000 distinct CDR3 sequences; about 17% are singletons. V gave up 4 bases and J gave up 0 bases, with 14 bases separating them. CDR1 SGHNT and CDR2 YYREEE come from the germline V gene (reference sequence). The CDR3 loop spans 17 amino acids. This clonotype was recorded a few times. Its antigen remains unidentified. Isolation of PBMCs was performed on around 9.7 ml fresh peripheral blood.

The TCR sequence derives from a woman in her fifties or sixties with Graves' ophthalmopathy. This chain joins TRBV5-4 and TRBJ1-6, with D perhaps TRBD1 (5 bases). Sequencing was carried out using blood. This chain's CDR3 is CASSQAHRSSYNSPLHF. CDR3 bases: TGTGCCAGCAGCCAAGCCCACAGGAGCTCCTATAATTCACCCCTCCACTTT.